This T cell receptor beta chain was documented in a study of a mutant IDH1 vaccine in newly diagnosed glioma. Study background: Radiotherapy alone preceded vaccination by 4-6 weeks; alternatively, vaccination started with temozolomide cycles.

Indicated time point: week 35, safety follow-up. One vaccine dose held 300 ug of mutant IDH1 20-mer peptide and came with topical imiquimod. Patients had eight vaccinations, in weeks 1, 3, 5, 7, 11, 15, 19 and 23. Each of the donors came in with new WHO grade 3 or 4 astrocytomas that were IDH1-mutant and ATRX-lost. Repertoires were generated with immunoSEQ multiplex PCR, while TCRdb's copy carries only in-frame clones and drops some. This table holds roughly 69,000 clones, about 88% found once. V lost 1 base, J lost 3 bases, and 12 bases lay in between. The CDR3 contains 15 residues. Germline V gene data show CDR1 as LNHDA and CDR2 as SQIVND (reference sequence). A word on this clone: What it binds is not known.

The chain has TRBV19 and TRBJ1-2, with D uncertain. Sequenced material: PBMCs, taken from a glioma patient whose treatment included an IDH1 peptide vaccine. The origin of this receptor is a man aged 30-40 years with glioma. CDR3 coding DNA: TGTGCCAGTAGTATAGTTTCATGGACGGACTATGGCTACACCTTC. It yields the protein CASSIVSWTDYGYTF.